The entry below gives a single T cell receptor (beta chain) sequence along with its context. The data stem from a study of blood T cell repertoires in COVID-19. In the study overall: The United States, Italy and Spain supplied acute and convalescent COVID-19 samples. PBMCs, B-cell-depleted T cells, or T cells provided the cDNA or gDNA that made up the material.

With 6 bases clipped from V and 4 bases from J, the junction kept 11 bases outside the gene matches. The V gene's germline CDR1 is SGHDT and CDR2 YYEEEE. The CDR3 contains 15 residues. In the original workflow: By means of reference gene primer amplification, nucleated cell counts were estimated. Generated by immunoSEQ multiplex PCR, the TCRdb table keeps only in-frame clones and is missing some. V, J and clone size were drawn from that table, and D and trimming were deduced from the DNA. The sample holds about 160,000 clones; around 85% are singletons and the top ten take under 4%. The chain combines TRBV5-6 with TRBJ1-1, with 8 positions matching TRBD1. The material sequenced was peripheral blood. This receptor was identified in a human donor with acute or convalescent COVID-19. The donor label of this sample is uncertain. CDR3 nucleotides: TGTGCCAGCACCCGAGACAGGGGTAGGGGCACTGAAGCTTTCTTT. It yields the protein CASTRDRGRGTEAFF.